These 10 T cell receptor beta chains were sequenced from one sample in a study of T cells in Graves' hyperthyroidism and ophthalmopathy. From RNA transcripts, TCR beta CDR3 regions were amplified. During a first-round RT-PCR of the TCR CDR3, the HTBI primer set was used. TCRdb reprocessed the multiplex PCR reads via MiXCR and lists one record per CDR3 protein. The profile shows hundreds of thousands of distinct CDR3 sequences, just under 20% of them singletons. Sequenced input: blood. These receptors all stem from a middle-aged man with Graves' ophthalmopathy.

The V and J genes are TRBV6-1 and TRBJ1-3; D uncertain. V was pared by 5 bases and J by 8 bases, with 10 bases between. This CDR3 is 12 amino acids long. Looked up from germline, CDR1 is MNHNS and CDR2 is SASEGT. Here the CDR3 reads CASSPGGYTIYF. The CDR3 DNA follows: TGTGCCAGCAGTCCTGGAGGTTACACCATATATTTT.

In its sample, this clonotype was seen a few times. The chain carries TRBV20-1 and TRBJ2-3, with TRBD1 as a possible D gene (6 bases). V was clipped by 2 bases and J by 1 base, with 10 bases between them. Germline CDR1 reads DFQATT; CDR2 reads SNEGSKA (reference sequence). The CDR3 runs to 14 residues. CDR3 DNA sequence: TGCAGTGCTAGATCGGACAGAGGCACAGATACGCAGTATTTT. This translates into CSARSDRGTDTQYF.

This clonotype was detected a few times. J is TRBJ2-1 and V is TRBV5-6; maybe TRBD1 (5 bases). CDR1 is SGHDT, CDR2 YYEEEE, per germline. The V gene lost 2 bases and the J gene lost 16 bases, with 13 bases spanning the gap. This CDR3 spans 11 amino acids. In DNA, the CDR3 is TGTGCCAGCAGCTTTGTAGGGGCTCCATTCTTC. This sequence encodes CASSFVGAPFF.

CDR3 residues: CSVVSGDRGYEQYF. The CDR3 DNA reads TGCAGCGTTGTGAGTGGGGACAGGGGCTACGAGCAGTACTTC. J is TRBJ2-7 and V is TRBV29-1; 10 bases fit TRBD1. The CDR3 has 14 amino acids. Looked up from germline, CDR1 is SQVTM and CDR2 is ANQGSEA. V was pared by 4 bases and J by 3 bases, with 6 bases of the junction left unmatched.

The sample holds many counts of this clonotype. The chain employs TRBV18 and TRBJ1-5, with D perhaps matching TRBD1 (6 bases). CDR1 and CDR2 from the germline V gene are KGHSH and LQKENI. CDR3 length equals 15 residues. The V end lost 3 bases, the J end lost 1 base, and 10 bases lay between the germline ends. The CDR3 nucleotides read TGTGCCAGCTCACCGACGGACAGCAGCAATCAGCCCCAGCATTTT. Translation gives CASSPTDSSNQPQHF.

This clonotype has a handful of counts. This chain joins TRBV24-1 and TRBJ1-5; possible D gene TRBD1, 6 bases. CDR3 length equals 14 residues. V lost 1 base to trimming and J lost 5 bases, with 8 bases between them. The germline gives CDR1 KGHDR, CDR2 SFDVKD. CDR3 loop: CATSDLQGDQPQHF. In nucleotides, the CDR3 is TGTGCCACCAGTGATTTACAGGGAGATCAGCCCCAGCATTTT.

This clonotype was detected many times. The chain links TRBV24-1 to TRBJ1-2, with 7 nucleotides matching TRBD1. The junction had 6 bases not matched to a gene; V was cut back by 6 bases and J by 3 bases. Per the germline V gene, CDR1 is KGHDR and CDR2 is SFDVKD. The CDR3 loop spans 14 amino acids. CDR3 sequence (DNA): TGTGCCACCAGTCCGGGACAGAGCGACTATGGCTACACCTTC. Encoded protein: CATSPGQSDYGYTF.

This rearrangement joins TRBV29-1 to TRBJ2-3, with D perhaps matching TRBD2 (5 bases). Germline V gives CDR1 SQVTM, CDR2 ANQGSEA. Trimming took 2 bases from V and 4 from J, leaving 31 bases between them. CDR3 length equals 20 residues. The CDR3: CSVESAVTPTFKAWADTQYF. Written as DNA, the CDR3 is TGCAGCGTTGAATCAGCGGTGACACCGACTTTTAAGGCTTGGGCAGATACGCAGTATTTT.

The chain uses TRBV4-3 and TRBJ1-5; weak D call: TRBD1 (6 bases). CDR3 size: 17 residues. The V gene's germline CDR1 is LGHNA and CDR2 YSLEER. V was trimmed by 0 bases and J by 6 bases, leaving 18 bases between them. The CDR3 spells CASSQEFAGGAAQPQHF. In nucleotides, the CDR3 is TGCGCCAGCAGCCAAGAATTTGCGGGGGGGGCTGCTCAGCCCCAGCATTTT.

This clonotype turned up a few times. This chain links TRBV14 with TRBJ2-7; 12 bases fit TRBD1. This CDR3 is 16 amino acids long. V shed 2 bases, J shed 4 bases, and the junction held 6 bases outside the gene matches. CDR1 SGHDN and CDR2 FVKESK come from the germline V gene. CDR3 residues: CASSQPGQGAVYEQYF. CDR3 in DNA: TGTGCCAGCAGCCAACCGGGACAGGGGGCGGTTTACGAGCAGTACTTC.